Listed here are 16 T cell receptor beta chains from one sample, sequenced in a study of Ad26.COV2.S vaccination and SARS-CoV-2 variants. The protocol was immunoSEQ multiplex PCR, while the TCRdb copy is restricted to in-frame clones and leaves out a portion. The sample has 440,000 or so clones; roughly 91% are singletons. Sample treatment: roughly 20 received Ad26.COV2.S at low or high dose, single or two shots; about 5 received placebo; per-sample allocation not given. Sample collection was performed on day 63 after the first vaccine or placebo injection. Sequencing used peripheral blood, obtained in a trial of Ad26.COV2.S vaccine versus placebo. These receptors all come from a person between 18 and 60 years old who received the Ad26.COV2.S COVID-19 vaccine or a placebo.

The chain is built from TRBV4-3 and TRBJ2-7; TRBD1 might be the D (5 bases). The CDR3 sequence is 14 residues long. The V gene lost 0 bases and the J gene lost 3 bases, with 9 bases spanning the gap. Germline V gene lookup returns CDR1 LGHNA and CDR2 YSLEER. CDR3: CASSQEPQGYEQYF. In DNA form, the CDR3 reads TGCGCCAGCAGCCAAGAACCTCAGGGCTACGAGCAGTACTTC.

This rearrangement joins TRBV19 to TRBJ2-1; 8 nucleotides align to TRBD2. V trimming: 1 base; J trimming: 7 bases; junction bases outside the gene matches: 15. CDR3 length: 18 residues. From germline, CDR1 is LNHDA and CDR2 SQIVND (reference sequence). CDR3 sequence: CASSIGPGGQREWNEQFF. The CDR3 DNA sequence: TGTGCCAGTAGTATAGGGCCTGGGGGGCAGCGGGAGTGGAATGAGCAGTTCTTC.

This clone appeared a single time. The CDR3 bases are TGTGCCAGCAGCAGAATTCGACAGAACCTTAATGAAAAACTGTTTTTT. Residues: CASSRIRQNLNEKLFF. This chain connects TRBV5-6 to TRBJ1-4; a possible D gene is TRBD1 (5 bases). Germline V gene data show CDR1 as SGHDT and CDR2 as YYEEEE. Between the trimmed V and J ends, which lost 4 bases and 4 bases, there was a span of 17 bases. This CDR3 spans 16 amino acids.

The chain links TRBV10-3 to TRBJ2-1, with D possibly matching TRBD1 (6 bases). Between the trimmed V and J ends, which lost 6 bases and 7 bases, there was a span of 13 bases. The germline CDR1 and CDR2 sequences are ENHRY and SYGVKD. This CDR3 contains 13 residues. CDR3 in DNA: TGTGCCATCAGGAGAGGGGGTCGGAATGAGCAGTTCTTC. Its protein is CAIRRGGRNEQFF.

The chain is built from TRBV27 and TRBJ2-3; TRBD1 is a possible D gene (6 bases). The CDR3 runs 15 residues. CDR1 is MNHEY and CDR2 is SMNVEV in the germline V gene (reference sequence). Trimming took 4 bases from V and 5 from J, leaving 16 bases between them. The CDR3 sequence is CASSSLDRSRDTQYF. In DNA form, the CDR3 reads TGTGCCAGCAGTTCGCTGGACAGAAGCCGAGATACGCAGTATTTT.

The CDR3 DNA sequence: TGTGCCAGCAGCCGCTATGGCGGGGCCGAGTACGAGCAGTACTTC. Protein sequence: CASSRYGGAEYEQYF. The gene calls are TRBV7-9 and TRBJ2-7, with a weak D call TRBD2 (6 bases). CDR3 length: 15 residues. Trimming removed 5 bases from V and 4 bases from J, with 18 bases in between. Germline V gives CDR1 SEHNR, CDR2 FQNEAQ (reference sequence).

This clone is a singleton in its sample. The chain joins TRBV30 to TRBJ1-1; possibly TRBD1 for D (5 bases). V was pared by 0 bases and J by 5 bases, with 13 bases between. This CDR3 spans 14 amino acids. Germline-derived CDR1 and CDR2 are GTSNPN and SVGIG (reference sequence). This CDR3 is CAWSVPDSRTEAFF. In DNA form, the CDR3 reads TGTGCCTGGAGTGTACCCGACAGCCGAACTGAAGCTTTCTTT. Full variable domain (rest looked up from reference TRBV30 and TRBJ1-1): SQTIHQWPATLVQPVGSPLSLECTVEGTSNPNLYWYRQAAGRGLQLLFYSVGIGQISSEVPQNLSASRPQDRQFILSSKKLLLSDSGFYLCAWSVPDSRTEAFFGQGTRLTVV.

This chain links TRBV6-5 with TRBJ2-7; D tentatively fits TRBD1 or TRBD2 (5 bases each). Per the germline V gene, CDR1 is MNHEY and CDR2 is SVGAGI. The ends were cut back, 5 bases at V and 4 bases at J, with 12 bases in the middle. The CDR3 spans 13 residues. The CDR3 coding sequence is TGTGCCAGCAGTCGGGGCCCTATATACGAGCAGTACTTC. It translates to CASSRGPIYEQYF.

The gene calls are TRBV6-5 and TRBJ2-5; D possibly corresponds to TRBD2 (5 bases). Trimming cost V 5 bases and J 13 bases, with 20 bases left between them. Germline CDR1 is MNHEY and CDR2 is SVGAGI. This CDR3 comprises 13 residues. The CDR3 loop is CASSNPNMRELYF. The CDR3 coding sequence is TGTGCCAGCAGTAACCCGAATATGAGGGAGTTGTACTTC.

CDR3 region: CASSLLPSNTGELFF. DNA for the CDR3: TGTGCCAGCAGCTTACTTCCCTCGAACACCGGGGAGCTGTTTTTT. The chain links TRBV7-3 to TRBJ2-2; the D is unclear. Per the germline V gene, CDR1 is SGHTA and CDR2 is FQGTGA. The CDR3 length is 15 residues. V was pared by 2 bases and J by 0 bases, with 7 bases between.

The genes are TRBV6-2 or TRBV6-3 and TRBJ1-2; D is unclear. Germline CDR1 and CDR2: MNHEY and SVGEGT. Trimming left V 6 bases short and J 1 base short, with 12 bases between. The CDR3 length is 14 residues. The DNA for the CDR3 is TGTGCCAGCAGCCGGGTCTCCCTTAACTATGGCTACACCTTC. Translating gives CASSRVSLNYGYTF.

V usage is TRBV4-1 and J usage is TRBJ2-1; no firm D call. V gave up 0 bases and J gave up 6 bases, with 12 bases separating them. CDR3 size: 15 residues. Germline V gives CDR1 MGHRA, CDR2 YSYEKL. The CDR3 protein is CASSQDVGLRNEQFF. The CDR3 DNA sequence: TGCGCCAGCAGCCAAGATGTGGGCCTCCGCAATGAGCAGTTCTTC.

This sequence joins TRBV28 and TRBJ1-2; 12 bases fit TRBD1. The CDR3 totals 16 residues. Trimming cost V 6 bases and J 7 bases; bases outside gene matches: 12. CDR1 and CDR2 from the germline V gene are MDHEN and SYDVKM. CDR3 coding DNA: TGTGCCAGCAGCAAAGGGACAGGGGGCGCTTACTCTGGCTACACCTTC. It yields the protein CASSKGTGGAYSGYTF.

For the CDR3, the DNA is TGTGCCAGCAGGATAGGACAGGGGGCAGACACTGAAGCTTTCTTT. As protein: CASRIGQGADTEAFF. The chain uses TRBV2 and TRBJ1-1; TRBD1 matches at 11 bases. The length of the CDR3 is 15 residues. Per germline, CDR1 SNHLY and CDR2 FYNNEI. V gave up 6 bases and J gave up 3 bases; unmatched junction bases: 6.

The J gene is TRBJ2-1, the V gene TRBV6-6; D assignment may be TRBD1 or TRBD2 (6 bases each). Per germline, CDR1 MNHNY and CDR2 SVGAGI (reference sequence). The CDR3 consists of 15 residues. V lost 2 bases to trimming and J lost 4 bases, with 12 bases between them. Here the CDR3 DNA reads TGTGCCAGCAGTTACCAGGGGAGGCTTTACAATGAGCAGTTCTTC. Translating it yields CASSYQGRLYNEQFF.

The V and J genes are TRBV11-1 and TRBJ2-7; 8 nucleotides align to TRBD1. Unmatched junction bases numbered 3, after V lost 5 bases and J lost 0 bases. CDR1 SGHAT and CDR2 FQDESV come from the germline V gene (reference sequence). This CDR3 comprises 14 residues. CDR3 sequence: CASSAGTGSYEQYF. CDR3 DNA sequence: TGTGCCAGCAGCGCCGGGACAGGCTCCTACGAGCAGTACTTC.